This TCR beta chain was captured in a study of cytomegalovirus exposure and HLA in healthy donors. Germline V gives CDR1 GTSNPN, CDR2 SVGIG (reference sequence). This CDR3 contains 16 residues. Primers included in the PCR were 60 Vbeta and 13 Jbeta primers. This table comes from immunoSEQ multiplex PCR, and its TCRdb copy is limited to in-frame clones, with some not included. The data show around 130,000 clones, approximately 78% seen once. As concerns this clone: Its specificity is unknown. The junction does not match germline at one end; this may be a read error.

At sampling all donors were nominally healthy, likely with unrecorded immune exposures. Study results and limitations: Prior analysis indicated that the majority of TCR beta V segments exhibited productivity approximately 87% or approximately 30% of the time. TCR beta sequences numbering fewer than 20,000 were associated with HLA alleles at 0.05 false discovery rate in a later analysis.

Source material: PBMCs. The J gene is TRBJ2-6, the V gene TRBV30; 8 positions match TRBD2. The sequence was obtained from a man in his forties in good health and CMV-seronegative. CDR3 in amino acids: CAWSGGRTSGANGLTF. The CDR3 nucleotides read TGTGCCTGGAGTGGCGGGAGGACTTCTGGGGCCAACGGCCTGACTTTC.